The entry that follows covers one T cell receptor beta chain sequence. Its antigen is unknown. CDR1 is SGHKS, CDR2 YYEKEE, per germline (reference sequence). The CDR3 runs to 16 residues. V trimming: 4 bases; J trimming: 1 base; junction bases outside the gene matches: 6. This table comes from immunoSEQ multiplex PCR, and its TCRdb copy is limited to in-frame clones, with some not included. The repertoire holds about 28,000 clones, under 85% seen once, with about 5.5% in the top ten. The record originates from a study of neoadjuvant nivolumab and ipilimumab in lung cancer. Regarding the study as a whole: TCR sequencing covered a small number of samples. From pretherapy to surgery, tumor richness and clonality rose with dual therapy. Higher pretherapy blood TCR richness went with higher resected-tumor richness. Compared with tumor-adjacent uninvolved lung, resected tumors showed greater richness and clonality.

This sequence was found in an adult with non-small cell lung cancer. This material consisted of tumor tissue, taken after neoadjuvant nivolumab, alone or with ipilimumab, at or shortly before surgery. The chain is built from TRBV5-5 and TRBJ2-2; TRBD1 aligns across 8 bases. Written as DNA, the CDR3 is TGTGCCAGCAGCGCTGGGACAGGCGGGAACACCGGGGAGCTGTTTTTT. Translated, it gives CASSAGTGGNTGELFF. Combining the CDR3 with reference TRBV5-5 and TRBJ2-2 gives the whole variable domain DAGVTQSPTHLIKTRGQQVTLRCSPISGHKSVSWYQQVLGQGPQFIFQYYEKEERGRGNFPDRFSARQFPNYSSELNVNALLLGDSALYLCASSAGTGGNTGELFFGEGSRLTVL.